This T cell receptor beta chain was documented in a study of PD-1 blockade in mismatch repair-deficient tumors. Sequenced by immunoSEQ multiplex PCR; TCRdb stores in-frame clones only, minus some. Of around 38,000 clones in the sample, 79% were seen once. Germline lookup yields CDR1 PRHDT and CDR2 FYEKMQ (reference sequence). The CDR3 totals 17 residues. Trimming took 0 bases from V and 2 from J; bases not matched to a gene: 7. The TCR sequence derives from an adult with mismatch repair-deficient cancer. V and J are TRBV13 and TRBJ1-5, with TRBD1 matching 7 bases. The sequencing here drew on peripheral blood, taken 4 weeks after starting pembrolizumab. The CDR3 bases are TGTGCCAGCAGCTTAGGACGACAGGGATGGGGCAATCAGCCCCAGCATTTT. It translates to CASSLGRQGWGNQPQHF.